These T cell receptor beta chains were read from a single sample in a study of blood T cell repertoires in COVID-19. Repertoires were generated with immunoSEQ multiplex PCR, while TCRdb's copy carries only in-frame clones and drops some. Of around 110,000 clones in the sample, 90% are singletons; the top ten hold 1.8%. Input material: peripheral blood. The receptor set was obtained from a human donor with active COVID-19. The donor label of this sample is uncertain. Each CDR3 is given with its conserved first and last residue. D genes are given only for firm matches. Clone size is not always given. Where it is, it says once, few, many or a class for expanded clones.

TRBJ2-5,TRBV3-1/TRBV3-2,few,.,TGTGCCAGCAGCCAACGCGGAACAGAGACCCAGTACTTC,CASSQRGTETQYF
TRBJ2-7,TRBV12-5,.,.,TGTGCTAGTGGTTTGCTGTCCGAGCAGTACTTC,CASGLLSEQYF
TRBJ2-1,TRBV27,.,TRBD2,TGTGCCAGCAGACCCACGGGACTAGTCAATGAGCAATTCTTC,CASRPTGLVNEQFF
TRBJ2-7,TRBV3-1/TRBV3-2,.,.,TGTGCCAGCAGCCATCGACAGGGCGGGAGGTCCTACGAGCAGTACTTC,CASSHRQGGRSYEQYF
TRBJ1-2,TRBV7-2,.,.,TGTGCCAGCAGCACGACAGGAGGCTATGGCTACACCTTC,CASSTTGGYGYTF
TRBJ2-5,TRBV18,.,TRBD2,TGTGCCAGCTCACCGGTGGCTAGCGGGGGAGAGACCCAGTACTTC,CASSPVASGGETQYF
TRBJ2-2,TRBV2,.,TRBD1,TGTGCCAGCAGGGAGACAGGGGCGAACACCGGGGAGCTGTTTTTT,CASRETGANTGELFF
TRBJ2-5,TRBV6-2/TRBV6-3,.,TRBD2,TGTGCCAGCAGCCCCCACCTAGGGGACAAGACTAGCGGGGAGAGGGAGACCCAGTACTTC,CASSPHLGDKTSGERETQYF
TRBJ1-2,TRBV11-2,.,.,TGTGCCAGCAGACATGAAACAGGGCTTGATGGCTACACCTTC,CASRHETGLDGYTF
TRBJ2-5,TRBV19,.,TRBD2,TGTGCCAGTAGTATTGGGGGACTAGTCCAAGAGACCCAGTACTTC,CASSIGGLVQETQYF
TRBJ2-3,TRBV3-1/TRBV3-2,.,TRBD2,TGTGCCAGCAGTACTAGCGGAAACACAGATACGCAGTATTTT,CASSTSGNTDTQYF
TRBJ2-5,TRBV18,.,.,TGTGCCAGCTCACCCATAGAGGGGACCCAGTACTTC,CASSPIEGTQYF
TRBJ1-1,TRBV29-1,.,.,TGCAGCGGACAGACATTGAACACTGAAGCTTTCTTT,CSGQTLNTEAFF
TRBJ2-3,TRBV3-1/TRBV3-2,.,TRBD2,TGTGCCAGCAGCCAACTACTAGCGAATGACCCAGATACGCAGTATTTT,CASSQLLANDPDTQYF
TRBJ1-4,TRBV30,.,.,TGTGCCCGCGATTTCGGGTTAAAACTGTTTTTT,CARDFGLKLFF
TRBJ1-2,TRBV5-1,.,.,TGCGCCAGCAGCTTGTCTCAGGACGGGAGTTCTGGCTACACCTTC,CASSLSQDGSSGYTF
TRBJ1-2,TRBV18,.,.,TGTGCCAGCTCACCATCTGAGAACTATGGCTACACCTTC,CASSPSENYGYTF
TRBJ1-1,TRBV15,.,.,TGTGCCACCAGCAGGGAACCAGGGTTTGTCAGGGATATGGCTGAAGCTTTCTTT,CATSREPGFVRDMAEAFF
TRBJ2-6,TRBV7-2,once,TRBD1,TGTGCCAGCAGCTTACAGGGGGTTTCTGGGGCCAACGTCCTGACTTTC,CASSLQGVSGANVLTF
TRBJ2-1,TRBV5-1,.,.,TGCGCCAGCAGCTCTGGGACTGCCCGGGGGTGGAATGAGCAGTTCTTC,CASSSGTARGWNEQFF
TRBJ1-3,TRBV11-2,.,.,TGTGCCAGCAGCTTAGCGGGGGGTGGCTCTGGAAACACCATATATTTT,CASSLAGGGSGNTIYF
TRBJ1-1,TRBV7-9,.,TRBD1,TGTGCCAGCAGCCCACGGGACAGGGCAGGCGCTGAAGCTTTCTTT,CASSPRDRAGAEAFF
TRBJ1-5,TRBV20-1,once,TRBD1,TGCAGTGCTAGTACCGGGACAGCAGATCAGCCCCAGCATTTT,CSASTGTADQPQHF
TRBJ2-5,TRBV4-1,.,TRBD2,TGCGCCAGCAGCCACACGCGTAGCGGGGGGGGCCTTGAGACCCAGTACTTC,CASSHTRSGGGLETQYF